This T cell receptor (beta chain) was recorded in a study of blood T cell repertoires in COVID-19. Study background: Samples came from the United States, Italy and Spain, spanning acute and convalescent COVID-19. The cDNA or gDNA used as material had been derived from T cells, B-cell-depleted T cells, or PBMCs.

This clone was seen a handful of times. The authors' processing: Using reference gene primer amplification, nucleated cell counts were estimated. The protocol was immunoSEQ multiplex PCR, while the TCRdb copy is restricted to in-frame clones and leaves out a portion. For V, J and clone size, that table is used; D and trimming come from the DNA. The top ten clones hold 4.5% to 5.5% of a sample with 35,000 to 45,000 clones, 80% to 90% of them seen once. This CDR3 is 14 amino acids long. The sequencing input was peripheral blood. The chain uses TRBV21-1 and TRBJ2-1; the table's D gene call, TRBD2, was not cross checked with the DNA. TRBV21-1 is labeled a pseudogene. The receptor was derived from a man in his forties or fifties with active COVID-19. The CDR3 region is CASSKVNYGDEQFF. In DNA form, the CDR3 reads TGTGCCAGCAGCAAAGTGAACTACGGGGATGAGCAGTTCTTC.